This T cell receptor (beta chain) originates from a study of blood T cell repertoires in COVID-19. For the study at large: Spain, Italy and the United States supplied samples that represented acute and convalescent COVID-19.

Only in-frame clones appear in the TCRdb table, and some are missing; sequencing was by immunoSEQ multiplex PCR. The sample lists about 280,000 clones, 86% occurring once. Sequencing used peripheral blood. The source is a woman in her twenties or thirties with active or convalescent COVID-19.

CDR3 nucleotides: TGTGCCAGCAGCCAAAGACTAGCGGGGGCCCCGACCACAGATACGCAGTATTTT. Its translation is CASSQRLAGAPTTDTQYF. The rearrangement uses TRBV3-1 (or the pseudogene TRBV3-2) and TRBJ2-3, with 12 positions matching TRBD2. The CDR3 is 18 amino acids. After removal of 2 bases from V and 2 bases from J, the junction contained 8 bases not matched to a gene. The germline gives CDR1 LGHDT, CDR2 YNNKEL (reference sequence).